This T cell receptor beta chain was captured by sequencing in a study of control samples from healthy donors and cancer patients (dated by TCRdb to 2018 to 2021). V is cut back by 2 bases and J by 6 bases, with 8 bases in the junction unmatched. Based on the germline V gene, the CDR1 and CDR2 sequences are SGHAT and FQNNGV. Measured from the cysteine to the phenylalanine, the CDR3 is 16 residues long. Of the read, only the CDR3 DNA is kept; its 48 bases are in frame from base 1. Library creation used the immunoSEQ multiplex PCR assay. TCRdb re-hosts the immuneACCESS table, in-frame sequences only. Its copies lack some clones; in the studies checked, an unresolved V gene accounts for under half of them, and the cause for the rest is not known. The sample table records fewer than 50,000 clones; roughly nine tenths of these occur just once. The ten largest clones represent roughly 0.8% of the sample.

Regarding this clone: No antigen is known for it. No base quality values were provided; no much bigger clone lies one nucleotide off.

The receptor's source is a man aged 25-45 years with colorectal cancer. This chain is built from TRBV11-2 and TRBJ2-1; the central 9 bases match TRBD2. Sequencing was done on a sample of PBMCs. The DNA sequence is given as TGTGCCAGCAGCTTACTTGGCGGGGGGGCCGTCAATGAGCAGTTCTTC. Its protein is CASSLLGGGAVNEQFF.